This T cell receptor beta chain emerged from a study of blood T cell repertoires in COVID-19. Study as a whole: Researchers got acute and convalescent COVID-19 samples from the United States, Italy and Spain. T cells, B-cell-depleted T cells, or PBMCs provided the cDNA or gDNA that served as material.

Original handling: Quantification of nucleated cells was approximated via reference gene primer amplification. Sequenced by immunoSEQ multiplex PCR; TCRdb stores in-frame clones only, minus some. V, J and clone size were drawn from that table, and D and trimming were deduced from the DNA. The table lists 230,000 or so clones, roughly 87% of them singletons, with roughly 2% in the top ten. CDR1 and CDR2 (germline): LNHDA, SQIVND (reference sequence). V was shortened by 3 bases and J by 6 bases, with 15 bases between the two germline ends. The CDR3 extends over 14 amino acids. This TCR was sampled from a man aged 35 to 55 with active or convalescent COVID-19. This chain connects TRBV19 to TRBJ2-7; tentatively, D is TRBD1 (5 bases). The sample comprised peripheral blood. The DNA for the CDR3 is TGTGCCAGTAGTATGGCAGGGATGATCGGCGAGCAGTACTTC. Its protein product is CASSMAGMIGEQYF.